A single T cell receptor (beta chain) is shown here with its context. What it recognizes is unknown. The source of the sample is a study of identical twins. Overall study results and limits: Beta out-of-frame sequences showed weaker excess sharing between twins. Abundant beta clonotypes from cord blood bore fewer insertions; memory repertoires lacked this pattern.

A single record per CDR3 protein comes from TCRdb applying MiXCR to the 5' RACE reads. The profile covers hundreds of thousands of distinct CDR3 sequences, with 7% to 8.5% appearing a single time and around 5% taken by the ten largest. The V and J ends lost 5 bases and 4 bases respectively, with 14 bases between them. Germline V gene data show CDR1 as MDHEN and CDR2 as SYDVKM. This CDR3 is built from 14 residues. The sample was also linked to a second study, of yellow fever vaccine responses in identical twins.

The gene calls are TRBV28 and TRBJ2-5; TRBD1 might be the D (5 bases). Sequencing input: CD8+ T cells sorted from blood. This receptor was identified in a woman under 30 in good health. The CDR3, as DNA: TGTGCCAGCAGTGCCCCCCTGGGGCGAGAGACCCAGTACTTC. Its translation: CASSAPLGRETQYF.